The 24 T cell receptor beta chains below all came from one sample that was sequenced in a study of T-cell memory formation after mild COVID-19. TCRdb analysed the 5' RACE reads with MiXCR anew, one entry per CDR3 protein. The repertoire holds some 70,000 distinct CDR3 sequences, roughly a sixth seen once, with roughly a third in the top ten. Sequencing input: PBMCs or a T cell subset sorted from them (not recorded which). These receptors were taken from an adult woman who had mild COVID-19 (a few samples of this study predate the infection). Cell type and time point are not known.

The chain has TRBV5-1 and TRBJ1-1; D is perhaps TRBD1 (5 bases). The CDR3 is made up of 13 amino acids. Trimming stripped 3 bases from V and 6 bases from J, with 12 bases between. CDR1 is SGHRS, CDR2 YFSETQ, per germline. The CDR3 region has the DNA TGCGCCAGCAGCTATACAATGGGGGCTGAAGCTTTCTTT. It codes for CASSYTMGAEAFF.

The genes are TRBV5-1 and TRBJ2-7; D is undetermined. V lost 4 bases and J lost 4, with 15 bases in between. Germline CDR1 is SGHRS and CDR2 is YFSETQ. The CDR3 runs to 14 residues. The CDR3 region is CASSPESRRYEQYF. CDR3 sequence (DNA): TGCGCCAGCAGCCCCGAATCCCGCCGTTACGAGCAGTACTTC. Combining the CDR3 with reference TRBV5-1 and TRBJ2-7 gives the whole variable domain KAGVTQTPRYLIKTRGQQVTLSCSPISGHRSVSWYQQTPGQGLQFLFEYFSETQRNKGNFPGRFSGRQFSNSRSEMNVSTLELGDSALYLCASSPESRRYEQYFGPGTRLTVT.

The chain couples TRBV29-1 to TRBJ2-7, with D possibly TRBD1 on 6 matching bases. CDR3 length: 17 residues. Germline lookup yields CDR1 SQVTM and CDR2 ANQGSEA. V was cut by 0 bases and J by 0 bases, with 18 bases left in between. CDR3 bases: TGCAGCGTTGAAGAGGGGGCTAGGGGCTCTTTCTCCTACGAGCAGTACTTC. It is translated as CSVEEGARGSFSYEQYF.

This clonotype has a handful of counts. The gene calls are TRBV27 and TRBJ2-7, with TRBD1 matching over 9 bases. The length of the CDR3 is 14 residues. The ends lost 5 bases at V and 8 bases at J; junction bases unmatched: 10. Germline CDR1 is MNHEY and CDR2 is SMNVEV (reference sequence). Written as DNA, the CDR3 is TGTGCCAGCAGTAGCTCTCCGGGACAGGGAAAGCAGTACTTC. As protein: CASSSSPGQGKQYF.

This clonotype was found a few times. The chain links TRBV30 to TRBJ1-2; unclear D gene. V was cut by 0 bases and J by 7 bases, with 18 bases left in between. CDR1 and CDR2 (germline): GTSNPN, SVGIG (reference sequence). The CDR3 has 15 residues. The CDR3 DNA reads as TGTGCCTGGAGTGTACTCGGAACCCCGCCCTCTGGCTACACCTTC. It translates to CAWSVLGTPPSGYTF.

The chain is built from TRBV2 and TRBJ2-1, with D maybe TRBD2 (6 bases). The germline V and J ends were trimmed by 4 bases and 7 bases, with 11 bases remaining between them. The germline CDR1 and CDR2 sequences are SNHLY and FYNNEI. The CDR3 is 13 amino acids. The CDR3 here is CASSAPAGNEQFF. DNA of the CDR3: TGTGCCAGCAGTGCTCCCGCGGGGAATGAGCAGTTCTTC.

This sequence joins TRBV5-1 and TRBJ1-5; tentative D call: TRBD1 (5 bases). Per germline, CDR1 SGHRS and CDR2 YFSETQ. The germline V and J ends were trimmed by 4 bases and 2 bases, with 19 bases remaining between them. The CDR3 spans 17 residues. CDR3 DNA: TGCGCCAGCAGCCCAGGGACTTCTTGGGGCGGCAATCAGCCCCAGCATTTT. It encodes CASSPGTSWGGNQPQHF.

A single count supports this clonotype. An end of the junction differs from the germline gene, which may be a read error. In nucleotides, the CDR3 is TGTGCCAGCAGCTTATCGCGGGACAGGGGTCAGCCACAGCATTTT. It translates to CASSLSRDRGQPQHF. The rearrangement joins TRBV7-9 to TRBJ1-5; 10 bases fit TRBD1. CDR1 and CDR2 from the germline V gene are SEHNR and FQNEAQ (reference sequence). The CDR3 has 15 residues.

This clonotype was picked up a small number of times. V usage is TRBV7-9 and J usage is TRBJ2-3; 11 bases map to TRBD2. The CDR3 spans 17 residues. V was pared by 4 bases and J by 4 bases, with 10 bases of the junction left unmatched. Germline V gene data show CDR1 as SEHNR and CDR2 as FQNEAQ (reference sequence). CDR3 loop: CASSSSTSGTAADTQYF. Written as DNA, the CDR3 is TGTGCCAGCAGCTCATCGACTAGCGGGACGGCCGCAGATACGCAGTATTTT.

This chain connects TRBV24-1 to TRBJ2-1; D gene uncertain. The CDR3 contains 14 residues. The germline CDR1 and CDR2 sequences are KGHDR and SFDVKD. V was pared by 4 bases and J by 7 bases, with 13 bases between. The DNA for the CDR3 is TGTGCCACCAGTGACCCTCTTTCCGGGAATGAGCAGTTCTTC. It yields the protein CATSDPLSGNEQFF.

The CDR3 reads CASSPPTGYEQYF. In nucleotides, the CDR3 is TGTGCCAGCTCACCACCAACGGGATACGAGCAGTACTTC. The rearrangement links TRBV18 to TRBJ2-7, with D tentatively TRBD2 (5 bases). CDR1 and CDR2 (germline): KGHSH, LQKENI. The length of the CDR3 is 13 residues. The ends were cut back, 0 bases at V and 4 bases at J, with 7 bases in the middle.

CDR3 in amino acids: CASSYSRLKDPTDTQYF. In DNA, the CDR3 is TGTGCCAGCAGTTACTCGAGGTTGAAGGACCCCACAGATACGCAGTATTTT. The chain uses TRBV6-5 and TRBJ2-3; D is unclear. Germline lookup yields CDR1 MNHEY and CDR2 SVGAGI. The CDR3 sequence is 17 residues long. V was shortened by 0 bases and J by 2 bases, with 15 bases between the two germline ends.

This clonotype came up a few times. The chain couples TRBV4-1 to TRBJ2-1; maybe TRBD1 (6 bases). CDR3 length: 15 residues. V was cut by 1 base and J by 8 bases, with 15 bases left in between. Germline CDR1 MGHRA, CDR2 YSYEKL. For the CDR3, the DNA is TGCGCCAGCAGCCAAGTTCGCAGGGGTGAGGATGAGCAGTTCTTC. This codes for CASSQVRRGEDEQFF.

The V and J genes are TRBV20-1 and TRBJ2-3, with 11 bases identical to TRBD2. Germline V gene lookup returns CDR1 DFQATT and CDR2 SNEGSKA (reference sequence). The CDR3 consists of 16 residues. With 5 bases clipped from V and 2 bases from J, the junction kept 9 bases outside the gene matches. This CDR3 is CSAPAASGGFTDTQYF. The CDR3 coding sequence is TGCAGTGCTCCGGCGGCTAGCGGGGGGTTCACAGATACGCAGTATTTT.

This clonotype came up once. The rearrangement links TRBV7-2 to TRBJ2-6; D gene uncertain. V shed 3 bases and J shed 0 bases, with 3 bases lying between them. Per the germline V gene, CDR1 is SGHTA and CDR2 is FQGNSA. The CDR3 runs to 14 residues. The CDR3 sequence: CASSFVSGANVLTF. CDR3 bases: TGTGCCAGCAGCTTTGTCTCTGGGGCCAACGTCCTGACTTTC.

J is TRBJ2-7 and V is TRBV4-2, with 11 bases matching TRBD1. After removal of 3 bases from V and 3 bases from J, the junction contained 7 bases not matched to a gene. CDR3 length equals 16 residues. Germline V gene data show CDR1 as LGHNA and CDR2 as YNFKEQ. CDR3 sequence reads: CASSQGGTGGIYEQYF. The CDR3 DNA reads TGTGCCAGCAGCCAGGGCGGGACAGGGGGGATCTACGAGCAGTACTTC.

This clonotype was counted a few times. The rearrangement links TRBV12-3 or TRBV12-4 to TRBJ1-1; 7 bases align to TRBD1. V was clipped by 2 bases and J by 6 bases; unmatched bases: 12. This CDR3 comprises 16 residues. The CDR3: CASSLHQTGLYPEAFF. In DNA, the CDR3 is TGTGCCAGCAGTTTACACCAGACAGGGCTCTACCCTGAAGCTTTCTTT.

This clonotype was seen a few times. The chain carries TRBV10-3 and TRBJ2-5; D is perhaps TRBD1 or TRBD2 (5 bases each). Germline CDR1 reads ENHRY; CDR2 reads SYGVKD. V was pared by 4 bases and J by 4 bases, with 10 bases between. CDR3 size: 13 residues. The CDR3 sequence is CAISAVGAETQYF. The CDR3 bases are TGTGCCATCAGTGCAGTCGGGGCAGAGACCCAGTACTTC.

The V call is TRBV12-3 or TRBV12-4, the J call TRBJ1-1; TRBD1 aligns across 10 bases. Unmatched junction bases numbered 6, after V lost 5 bases and J lost 3 bases. The CDR3 totals 15 residues. CDR3 loop: CASSQTGTGDTEAFF. DNA for the CDR3: TGTGCCAGCAGTCAAACCGGGACAGGGGACACTGAAGCTTTCTTT.

V gene TRBV24-1 combines with J gene TRBJ2-3; 7 positions match TRBD2. The CDR3 contains 14 residues. Germline CDR1 reads KGHDR; CDR2 reads SFDVKD. J lost 3 bases, V lost 4 bases, and 3 bases had no gene match. The CDR3 DNA follows: TGTGCCACCAGTGACCCCGGGGGGACAGATACGCAGTATTTT. It codes for CATSDPGGTDTQYF.

The rearrangement links TRBV15 to TRBJ2-7; TRBD1 might be the D (6 bases). In germline, CDR1 is LNHNV, CDR2 YYDKDF (reference sequence). The CDR3 has 14 residues. The V end was cut by 4 bases, the J end by 3 bases, with 13 bases between. DNA of the CDR3: TGTGCCACCAGCACAATCGGACAGAGCTACGAGCAGTACTTC. It encodes CATSTIGQSYEQYF. The full variable domain, in which reference TRBV15 and TRBJ2-7 provide the parts outside the CDR3, is DAMVIQNPRYQVTQFGKPVTLSCSQTLNHNVMYWYQQKSSQAPKLLFHYYDKDFNNEADTPDNFQSRRPNTSFCFLDIRSPGLGDTAMYLCATSTIGQSYEQYFGPGTRLTVT.

This clonotype was counted between two and nine times. The chain links TRBV11-1 to TRBJ2-5; TRBD1 aligns across 7 bases. Germline V CDR1 and CDR2: SGHAT, FQDESV (reference sequence). With V trimmed by 5 bases and J by 5 bases, 8 bases remained unmatched. The CDR3 sequence is 14 residues long. In nucleotides, the CDR3 is TGTGCCAGCAGCCCAGTGACAGGGACGGAGACCCAGTACTTC. Encoded protein: CASSPVTGTETQYF.

The genes are TRBV7-6 and TRBJ2-3; D is perhaps TRBD2 (5 bases). V was clipped by 0 bases and J by 0 bases, with 7 bases between them. Germline-derived CDR1 and CDR2 are SGHVS and FNYEAQ. The CDR3 sequence is 15 residues long. Here the CDR3 reads CASSLAGESTDTQYF. As DNA, the CDR3 is TGTGCCAGCAGCTTAGCGGGAGAGAGCACAGATACGCAGTATTTT.

V gene TRBV7-9 combines with J gene TRBJ1-2; D remains ambiguous. The V end lost 8 bases, the J end lost 0 bases, and 13 bases lay between the germline ends. Germline values: CDR1 SEHNR, CDR2 FQNEAQ (reference sequence). The CDR3 runs to 14 residues. In DNA form, the CDR3 reads TGTGCCAGCCTTAGGCCAGACCCTAACTATGGCTACACCTTC. It is translated as CASLRPDPNYGYTF.